This T cell receptor beta chain was recorded in a study of cytomegalovirus exposure and HLA in healthy donors. Notes on the study in general: Association of a missense DCLRE1C variant with TCR beta V- and J-gene trimming was reported in a later analysis. CMV serostatus was the sole immune exposure data available. Several of the most significant clusters were apparently associated with common viral pathogens in a later analysis.

These donors counted as nominally healthy when sampled, but unrecorded immune exposures were likely. PCR amplification relied on 60 Vbeta primers (plus 13 Jbeta primers). Libraries were prepared by immunoSEQ multiplex PCR; TCRdb keeps only in-frame clonotypes and omits some of them. The sample contains around 170,000 clones, roughly 80% of which appear only once. CDR3 length equals 15 residues. Germline trimming cut 4 bases from V and 4 bases from J; bases unmatched to any gene: 8. The V gene's germline CDR1 is SGDLS and CDR2 YYNGEE. To note about this clone: Its cognate antigen is unknown.

The TCR sequence derives from a man aged 35-49 years in good health and CMV-seronegative. The chain is built from TRBV9 and TRBJ2-3; TRBD2 agrees at 8 bases. The sequenced sample consisted of PBMCs. The CDR3 region has the DNA TGTGCCAGCAGCCCCGGGACTAGTGAAGCAGATACGCAGTATTTT. It specifies CASSPGTSEADTQYF. The full variable domain, with the rest looked up from reference TRBV9 and TRBJ2-3, is DSGVTQTPKHLITATGQRVTLRCSPRSGDLSVYWYQQSLDQGLQFLIQYYNGEERAKGNILERFSAQQFPDLHSELNLSSLELGDSALYFCASSPGTSEADTQYFGPGTRLTVL.